The 10 T cell receptor beta chains reported below all come from one sample, sequenced in a study of CD8+ T cells in alopecia areata. Treatment of the sample: oral pan-JAK inhibitor, 5-10 mg twice daily. Reverse transcribed after extraction, RNA yielded cDNA as the sequencing template. Some clones are missing from TCRdb's copy, which holds only in-frame ones; the method was immunoSEQ multiplex PCR. The table shows about 180,000 clones, with about 55% occurring only once. Material: CD8+ T cells sorted from blood, obtained at week 24, from a patient treated with tofacitinib. These receptors all stem from a human donor with alopecia areata.

This chain uses TRBV4-1 with TRBJ2-7, with a possible D match to TRBD2 (5 bases). The CDR3 has 14 amino acids. Per germline, CDR1 MGHRA and CDR2 YSYEKL. Trimming left V 2 bases short and J 7 bases short, with 15 bases between. In DNA form, the CDR3 reads TGCGCCAGCAGCCAACGACCGGAACGGGGTGAGCAGTACTTC. Its protein is CASSQRPERGEQYF.

This rearrangement joins TRBV14 to TRBJ1-1; no clear D gene. Trimming stripped 1 base from V and 3 bases from J, with 6 bases between. CDR3 size: 13 residues. Germline CDR1 reads SGHDN; CDR2 reads FVKESK. CDR3 in amino acids: CASSQGLYTEAFF. DNA of the CDR3: TGTGCCAGCAGCCAAGGACTTTACACTGAAGCTTTCTTT.

This clone was counted a single time. The V and J genes are TRBV6-5 and TRBJ1-2; no firm D call. This CDR3 is 14 amino acids long. The germline V gene encodes CDR1 MNHEY and CDR2 SVGAGI. Trimming took off 4 bases at V and 6 bases at J, with 15 bases between the two ends. Here the CDR3 reads CASSSPARTDGYTF. The CDR3 DNA sequence: TGTGCCAGCAGTTCCCCTGCGCGGACGGATGGCTACACCTTC.

The V gene is TRBV28, the J gene TRBJ2-4; D unresolved. The V end was cut by 3 bases, the J end by 7 bases, with 13 bases between. This CDR3 has 14 residues. Per germline, CDR1 MDHEN and CDR2 SYDVKM. DNA for the CDR3: TGTGCCAGCAGTTTTAATTCTCGTGGGAACATTCAGTACTTC. As protein: CASSFNSRGNIQYF.

This clone appeared once. The chain recombines TRBV13 with TRBJ2-3, with TRBD1 as a possible D gene (6 bases). The length of the CDR3 is 16 residues. The V and J ends lost 5 bases and 6 bases respectively, with 21 bases between them. Looked up from germline, CDR1 is PRHDT and CDR2 is FYEKMQ (reference sequence). The CDR3 bases are TGTGCCAGCAGCCTACAGGGCTTTGAGTCGGTCGATACGCAGTATTTT. Its translation: CASSLQGFESVDTQYF.

The rearrangement links TRBV30 to TRBJ1-2; D gene uncertain. The CDR3 extends over 14 amino acids. V was pared by 2 bases and J by 1 base, with 11 bases between. CDR1 is GTSNPN, CDR2 SVGIG, per germline (reference sequence). The CDR3 is CAWSPPQNNYGYTF. CDR3 bases: TGTGCCTGGAGTCCTCCTCAAAATAACTATGGCTACACCTTC.

This rearrangement joins TRBV27 to TRBJ2-7; 12 bases align to TRBD2. The CDR3 loop spans 14 amino acids. The germline CDR1 and CDR2 sequences are MNHEY and SMNVEV (reference sequence). V gave up 8 bases and J gave up 2 bases; unmatched junction bases: 4. The CDR3 reads CASQLAGGAYEQYF. The CDR3 DNA sequence: TGTGCCAGCCAACTAGCGGGGGGTGCCTACGAGCAGTACTTC.

The V gene is TRBV27, the J gene TRBJ1-4; TRBD1 matches 10 bases. The length of the CDR3 is 15 residues. CDR1 is MNHEY and CDR2 is SMNVEV in the germline V gene (reference sequence). Trimming removed 5 bases from V and 6 bases from J; junction bases left unmatched: 6. The CDR3 region has the DNA TGTGCCAGCAGTGGGGGGACAGGGGTTTATGAAAAACTGTTTTTT. It codes for CASSGGTGVYEKLFF.

The gene calls are TRBV14 and TRBJ2-7; D is undetermined. The germline V and J ends were trimmed by 1 base and 4 bases, with 5 bases remaining between them. Germline CDR1 SGHDN, CDR2 FVKESK. The CDR3 extends over 12 amino acids. For the CDR3, the DNA is TGTGCCAGCAGCCAAGTGTCTTACGAGCAGTACTTC. Translating it yields CASSQVSYEQYF.

The gene calls are TRBV30 and TRBJ1-6; 9 bases map to TRBD1. With 3 bases clipped from V and 7 bases from J, the junction kept 7 bases outside the gene matches. The CDR3 spans 15 residues. CDR1 and CDR2 (germline): GTSNPN, SVGIG (reference sequence). The DNA for the CDR3 is TGTGCCTGGAGCGCCGGGACAGGGAGGAATTCACCCCTCCACTTT. Its translation: CAWSAGTGRNSPLHF.